The 21 T cell receptor beta chains below come from one sample, sequenced in a study of response to subunit inactivated influenza vaccine. TCRdb analysed the RT-PCR reads with MiXCR anew, one entry per CDR3 protein. The data hold 530,000 or so distinct CDR3 sequences, with about 10% observed a single time. The specimen comprised PBMCs from blood, sampled on the day of vaccination. These receptors originate from a man aged 45 to 65 who received an inactivated influenza vaccine.

This clonotype occurred a few times. V is TRBV20-1 and J is TRBJ1-5, with unresolved D. Germline V gene sequence: CDR1 DFQATT, CDR2 SNEGSKA (reference sequence). Trimming cost V 3 bases and J 0 bases, with 12 bases left between them. The CDR3 extends over 15 amino acids. CDR3 loop: CSASPGELSNQPQHF. CDR3 sequence (DNA): TGCAGTGCTAGCCCTGGAGAGCTTAGCAATCAGCCCCAGCATTTT.

This clonotype was detected many times. The chain employs TRBV5-1 and TRBJ2-2, with a possible D match to TRBD2 (5 bases). From germline, CDR1 is SGHRS and CDR2 YFSETQ. The germline V and J ends were trimmed by 4 bases and 3 bases, with 10 bases remaining between them. The CDR3 extends over 14 amino acids. CDR3 in amino acids: CASSKLGDTGELFF. The CDR3 bases are TGCGCCAGCAGCAAGCTCGGGGACACCGGGGAGCTGTTTTTT. Looking up the rest from reference TRBV5-1 and TRBJ2-2 gives the full variable domain: KAGVTQTPRYLIKTRGQQVTLSCSPISGHRSVSWYQQTPGQGLQFLFEYFSETQRNKGNFPGRFSGRQFSNSRSEMNVSTLELGDSALYLCASSKLGDTGELFFGEGSRLTVL.

The sample holds many counts of this clonotype. The rearrangement links TRBV27 to TRBJ2-7, with D perhaps given as TRBD1 or TRBD2 (5 bases each). The CDR3 contains 15 residues. In germline, CDR1 is MNHEY, CDR2 SMNVEV (reference sequence). V was clipped by 6 bases and J by 3 bases, with 18 bases between them. CDR3 bases: TGTGCCAGCAGCCTAAAAACAGGAGAGGGCTACGAGCAGTACTTC. It specifies CASSLKTGEGYEQYF.

Turning to this clonotype: At one end, the junction sequence differs from germline, possibly due to a read error. The rearrangement links TRBV19 to TRBJ2-5; D unresolved. The V gene's germline CDR1 is LNHDA and CDR2 SQIVND (reference sequence). This CDR3 contains 15 residues. As DNA, the CDR3 is TGTGCCAGTAGTGCCCGCCGGGCCAAACAAGAAACCCAGTACTTC. Translation: CASSARRAKQETQYF.

In nucleotides, the CDR3 is TGCAGTGCTAGTGCACCAGGGGTGAATAATGAGCAGTTCTTC. It translates to CSASAPGVNNEQFF. The chain is built from TRBV20-1 and TRBJ2-1, with D possibly matching TRBD1 (6 bases). In germline, CDR1 is DFQATT, CDR2 SNEGSKA (reference sequence). This CDR3 contains 14 residues. V was trimmed by 3 bases and J by 7 bases, leaving 16 bases between them.

In this sample, this clonotype turned up a few times. This CDR3 is CASSLGGRDRAADTQYF. The CDR3 DNA reads as TGTGCCAGCAGCTTAGGGGGCCGGGACAGGGCAGCAGATACGCAGTATTTT. The chain uses TRBV7-8 and TRBJ2-3; 9 nucleotides align to TRBD1. J lost 4 bases, V lost 1 base, and 9 bases had no gene match. This CDR3 spans 17 amino acids. The germline V gene encodes CDR1 SGHVS and CDR2 FQNEAQ.

This clonotype was detected a few times. V usage is TRBV7-2 and J usage is TRBJ1-5; D uncertain. The germline CDR1 and CDR2 sequences are SGHTA and FQGNSA. The CDR3 is 15 residues long. Trimming took off 5 bases at V and 0 bases at J, with 11 bases between the two ends. The CDR3 nucleotides are TGTGCCAGCAGCCCATTATTCAATAGCAATCAGCCCCAGCATTTT. Translated: CASSPLFNSNQPQHF.

There are a few counts of this clonotype. The genes are TRBV7-9 and TRBJ1-6; perhaps TRBD1 as D (5 bases). V was shortened by 5 bases and J by 5 bases, with 13 bases between the two germline ends. This CDR3 contains 15 residues. CDR1 is SEHNR, CDR2 FQNEAQ, per germline (reference sequence). CDR3 sequence (DNA): TGTGCCAGCAGCCGCGCCGGACAAGATAATTCACCCCTCCACTTT. It codes for CASSRAGQDNSPLHF.

This clonotype showed up many times. The chain employs TRBV7-2 and TRBJ2-2; possibly TRBD1 or TRBD2 for D (5 bases each). CDR1 is SGHTA, CDR2 FQGNSA, per germline. V shed 4 bases and J shed 0 bases, with 6 bases lying between them. The CDR3 totals 14 residues. CDR3 sequence reads: CASSSGPNTGELFF. DNA of the CDR3: TGTGCCAGCAGCTCGGGACCGAACACCGGGGAGCTGTTTTTT.

In this sample, this clonotype turned up a few times. V is TRBV10-3 and J is TRBJ2-5; 8 bases are shared with TRBD2. Germline CDR1 is ENHRY and CDR2 is SYGVKD. This CDR3 contains 14 residues. V was clipped by 10 bases and J by 5 bases; unmatched bases: 12. CDR3 loop: CATRGGVEGETQYF. CDR3 sequence (DNA): TGTGCCACACGGGGGGGGGTTGAAGGGGAGACCCAGTACTTC.

The chain recombines TRBV7-2 with TRBJ2-3; possible D gene TRBD2, 7 bases. Trimming removed 2 bases from V and 4 bases from J, with 16 bases in between. The length of the CDR3 is 16 residues. Germline values: CDR1 SGHTA, CDR2 FQGNSA. CDR3 nucleotide sequence: TGTGCCAGCAGCTTACCCCGGGGGGCTGGGGCAGATACGCAGTATTTT. Residues: CASSLPRGAGADTQYF.

The chain is built from TRBV7-6 and TRBJ2-5, with 9 bases identical to TRBD1. Germline loops: CDR1 SGHVS, CDR2 FNYEAQ. This CDR3 region has 15 residues. J gave up 5 bases and V 5 bases, and 9 bases lay outside the gene matches. The CDR3 DNA follows: TGTGCCAGCAGCCAAACAGGGGGCGCGCGGGAGACCCAGTACTTC. Translated: CASSQTGGARETQYF. Together with reference TRBV7-6 and TRBJ2-5, the CDR3 gives the full variable domain: GAGVSQSPRYKVTKRGQDVALRCDPISGHVSLYWYRQALGQGPEFLTYFNYEAQQDKSGLPNDRFSAERPEGSISTLTIQRTEQRDSAMYRCASSQTGGARETQYFGPGTRLLVL.

This clonotype was seen a handful of times. This chain joins TRBV6-2 or TRBV6-3 and TRBJ1-4; D remains ambiguous. Trimming shortened V by 0 bases and J by 7 bases, and 15 bases separated the two germline ends. The CDR3 loop spans 16 amino acids. Per the germline V gene, CDR1 is MNHEY and CDR2 is SVGEGT. The CDR3 bases are TGTGCCAGCAGTTACTCGGCCGAGGACCAAGGTGAAAAACTGTTTTTT. Residues: CASSYSAEDQGEKLFF.

The genes are TRBV5-1 and TRBJ2-5; no firm D call. The CDR3 totals 15 residues. The germline V gene encodes CDR1 SGHRS and CDR2 YFSETQ. The V and J ends lost 3 bases and 1 base respectively, with 13 bases between them. This CDR3 reads CASSWGSRPQETQYF. The CDR3 DNA sequence: TGCGCCAGCAGCTGGGGTTCGAGACCCCAAGAGACCCAGTACTTC.

This rearrangement joins TRBV6-5 to TRBJ2-1; 7 nucleotides match TRBD1. CDR1 and CDR2 from the germline V gene are MNHEY and SVGAGI. CDR3 length: 12 amino acids. CDR3 DNA: TGTCAAAAGACAGGGCAGGGGAATGAGCAGTTCTTC. Translation gives CQKTGQGNEQFF.

As regards this clonotype: This may stem from a read error, because a much larger clone lies one nucleotide away. This chain connects TRBV12-3 or TRBV12-4 to TRBJ2-5; D ambiguous. This CDR3 region has 11 residues. The V gene lost 6 bases and the J gene lost 0 bases, with 2 bases spanning the gap. The CDR3 coding sequence is TGTGCCAGCAGATACCAAGAGACCCAGTACTTC. Its translation: CASRYQETQYF.

The rearrangement links TRBV28 to TRBJ2-2; 8 bases map to TRBD2. Germline trimming cut 8 bases from V and 4 bases from J; bases unmatched to any gene: 9. Germline V gives CDR1 MDHEN, CDR2 SYDVKM. This CDR3 comprises 15 residues. The chain's CDR3 is CASFVSGGGTGELFF. DNA of the CDR3: TGTGCCAGCTTTGTATCCGGGGGGGGCACCGGGGAGCTGTTTTTT. The whole variable domain, remainder taken from reference TRBV28 and TRBJ2-2, is DVKVTQSSRYLVKRTGEKVFLECVQDMDHENMFWYRQDPGLGLRLIYFSYDVKMKEKGDIPEGYSVSREKKERFSLILESASTNQTSMYLCASFVSGGGTGELFFGEGSRLTVL.

The CDR3 nucleotides are TGCGCCAGCAGCCAAGAGCCCGGGGGCACTGAAGCTTTCTTT. Its protein product is CASSQEPGGTEAFF. The chain couples TRBV4-3 to TRBJ1-1, with D maybe TRBD1 (5 bases). This CDR3 has 14 residues. The V end lost 0 bases, the J end lost 4 bases, and 9 bases lay between the germline ends. Per the germline V gene, CDR1 is LGHNA and CDR2 is YSLEER.

This chain joins TRBV27 and TRBJ2-3, with D possibly being TRBD2 (6 bases). This CDR3 comprises 15 residues. Germline V gene data show CDR1 as MNHEY and CDR2 as SMNVEV (reference sequence). Trimming cost V 3 bases and J 5 bases, with 15 bases left between them. The CDR3 sequence is CASSLAGRTIDTQYF. The CDR3 bases are TGTGCCAGCAGTTTGGCGGGACGGACCATAGATACGCAGTATTTT.

There are a few counts of this clonotype. The chain recombines TRBV5-1 with TRBJ2-3, with D uncertain. V lost 0 bases and J 0 bases, leaving 11 bases between the germline ends. This CDR3 is built from 16 residues. CDR1 and CDR2 (germline): SGHRS, YFSETQ. CDR3 DNA: TGCGCCAGCAGCTTGGGGACCACCCGGAGCACAGATACGCAGTATTTT. This gives the protein CASSLGTTRSTDTQYF.

This clonotype was detected ten times or more. The chain links TRBV7-9 to TRBJ1-1; possible D gene TRBD1, 5 bases. V shed 5 bases and J shed 7 bases, with 20 bases lying between them. Germline loops: CDR1 SEHNR, CDR2 FQNEAQ (reference sequence). The CDR3 extends over 15 amino acids. The CDR3 nucleotides are TGTGCCAGCAGCCACCTCGCCTCGGGACGGAATGAAGCTTTCTTT. Translated, it gives CASSHLASGRNEAFF.